These T cell receptor beta chains were read from a single sample in a study of shared clonotypes between healthy human individuals. Clones were read by immunoSEQ multiplex PCR, and TCRdb kept only the in-frame ones, dropping some. The table shows roughly 520,000 clones, with about 96% occurring only once. Sequenced: naive CD4+ T cells sorted from blood. These receptors all stem from a woman aged 30 to 39 in good health. CDR3s include the opening cysteine and the closing phenylalanine or tryptophan. The D gene is left open where the match is weak. Size values are once, few and many counts, or a class for expanded clones, and some rows have none.

J gene,V gene,clone size,D gene,CDR3 DNA,CDR3 protein
TRBJ2-2,TRBV2,once,NA,TGTGCCAGCCGGGACTTTAACACCGGGGAGCTGTTTTTT,CASRDFNTGELFF
TRBJ2-1,TRBV5-1,NA,TRBD2,TGCGCCAGCAGCGGTACCACTAGCGGGTTATACAATGAGCAGTTCTTC,CASSGTTSGLYNEQFF
TRBJ1-4,TRBV7-9,NA,TRBD1,TGTGCCAGCAGCCGGGACAGGGGAAGTGAAAAACTGTTTTTT,CASSRDRGSEKLFF
TRBJ1-3,TRBV29-1,once,NA,TGCAGCGTTGGGCGGGGAACTGGAAACACCATATATTTT,CSVGRGTGNTIYF
TRBJ1-1,TRBV18,NA,NA,TGTGCCAGCTCACCACAGGGGAACGTGAACACTGAAGCTTTCTTT,CASSPQGNVNTEAFF
TRBJ2-2,TRBV7-9,NA,TRBD2,TGTGCCAGTGTCCCCCAGGCTAGCGGGAACACCGGGGAGCTGTTTTTT,CASVPQASGNTGELFF
TRBJ2-1,TRBV19,NA,TRBD2,TGTGCCACCATCCCAACCGGGGGGGTTGGGCAGTTCTTC,CATIPTGGVGQFF
TRBJ1-5,TRBV9,NA,NA,TGTGCCAGCAGCGTAGGGGTTGGGACCCCGAAGAATCAGCCCCAGCATTTT,CASSVGVGTPKNQPQHF
TRBJ1-5,TRBV7-6,NA,NA,TGTGCCAGCAGCTTAGCTGGGGGTGGTCAGCCCCAGCATTTT,CASSLAGGGQPQHF
TRBJ1-1,TRBV18,once,TRBD1,TGTGCCAGCTCACTCCGGGACAGGGATGGCACTGAAGCTTTCTTT,CASSLRDRDGTEAFF
TRBJ2-7,TRBV10-2,NA,NA,TGCGCCAGCAGTGAGTATGGACAGCGCGACAACGAGCAGTACTTC,CASSEYGQRDNEQYF
TRBJ2-1,TRBV11-3,NA,TRBD2,TGTGCCAGCAGCTTCGGACTAGCGGAGAATGAGCAGTTCTTC,CASSFGLAENEQFF
TRBJ2-1,TRBV15,once,NA,TGTGCCACCAGCAGAGTGGTCTTCAGCTCCTACAATGAGCAGTTCTTC,CATSRVVFSSYNEQFF
TRBJ2-7,TRBV6-1,NA,TRBD2,TGTGCCAGCAGTGAAGGGGGACTAGCGATCGAGCAGTACTTC,CASSEGGLAIEQYF
TRBJ2-2,TRBV29-1,NA,NA,TGCAGCGTTGCCAGGGCAAACACCGGGGAGCTGTTTTTT,CSVARANTGELFF
TRBJ2-7,TRBV28,NA,TRBD2,TGTGCCAGCAGTTCGCTTAGCGGGAAGCGCTCCTACGAGCAGTACTTC,CASSSLSGKRSYEQYF
TRBJ2-3,TRBV5-4,NA,TRBD2,TGTGCCAGCAGCCGACTAGCGGGTGGGAGCACAGATACGCAGTATTTT,CASSRLAGGSTDTQYF
TRBJ1-1,TRBV9,NA,NA,TGTGCCAGCAGCCCGGACTCCTTACCCGCGGCGGGGGCTGAAGCTTTCTTT,CASSPDSLPAAGAEAFF
TRBJ2-7,TRBV29-1,NA,TRBD1,TGCAGCGTCGAATACAGGGGGCGGCGATACGAGCAGTACTTC,CSVEYRGRRYEQYF
TRBJ2-7,TRBV20-1,NA,NA,TGCAGTGCTAGAGATTACAGAGAGCAGTACTTC,CSARDYREQYF
TRBJ1-2,TRBV28,NA,NA,TGTGCCAGCAGTTACGGGTCACGCAACTATGGCTACACCTTC,CASSYGSRNYGYTF
TRBJ1-2,TRBV10-2,NA,NA,TGCGCCAGCAGTGAGTCGGGGGTTGCCAGCTATGGCTACACCTTC,CASSESGVASYGYTF
TRBJ1-5,TRBV18,NA,TRBD1,TGTGCCAGCTCATTGCGGACAGGGGGCAATCAGCCCCAGCATTTT,CASSLRTGGNQPQHF
TRBJ1-1,TRBV5-1,once,NA,TGCGCCAGCAGCTTGGGGCCGCTGAACACTGAAGCTTTCTTT,CASSLGPLNTEAFF
TRBJ2-3,TRBV2,few,NA,TGTGCCAGCAGCCCCCTGTCGGATACGCAGTATTTT,CASSPLSDTQYF
TRBJ2-2,TRBV5-1,NA,TRBD2,TGCGCCAGCAGCTTGGGGGGACTAGCGGGAAACACCGGGGAGCTGTTTTTT,CASSLGGLAGNTGELFF
TRBJ2-7,TRBV18,NA,NA,TGTGCCAGCTCACCACCGTTAGTTCGGCGGGCGTCGGGGGACGAGCAGTACTTC,CASSPPLVRRASGDEQYF
TRBJ2-5,TRBV9,NA,TRBD1,TGTGCCAGCAGCGTAGCCTGGACAGGGGGCGCAGAGACCCAGTACTTC,CASSVAWTGGAETQYF
TRBJ1-2,TRBV5-6,NA,NA,TGTGCCAGCAGCTTTGACTACCCTTCAAACTATGGCTACACCTTC,CASSFDYPSNYGYTF
TRBJ1-1,TRBV2,NA,TRBD1,TGTGCCAGCAGAGGCGGACAGGGGCACACTGAAGCTTTCTTT,CASRGGQGHTEAFF
TRBJ2-1,TRBV30,NA,TRBD2,TGTGTCTCCGGTCGACTAGCGGGAGCCAATGAGCAGTTCTTC,CVSGRLAGANEQFF
TRBJ1-1,TRBV6-1,NA,NA,TGTGCCAGCAGTGACATACGGGGATGGGACACTGAAGCTTTCTTT,CASSDIRGWDTEAFF
TRBJ2-5,TRBV5-8,NA,NA,TGTGCCAGGAGTAGGGGGGGCTGGCAAGAGACCCAGTACTTC,CARSRGGWQETQYF
TRBJ2-2,TRBV6-1,NA,NA,TGTGCCAGCAGTGAAGGAGGGTCCGCCACCGGGGAGCTGTTTTTT,CASSEGGSATGELFF
TRBJ1-4,TRBV5-1,NA,NA,TGCGCCAGCAGCTTGGGGGGGATTACTAATGAAAAACTGTTTTTT,CASSLGGITNEKLFF
TRBJ2-1,TRBV18,once,NA,TGTGCCAGCTCGCTGGGGGCTGGGAATGAGCAGTTCTTC,CASSLGAGNEQFF
TRBJ2-3,TRBV10-1,NA,NA,TGCGCCAGCAGTGAGCTCGGGGATACGCAGTATTTT,CASSELGDTQYF
TRBJ2-7,TRBV19,NA,NA,TGTGCCAGTAGTACAGCCTTGGGGAACTACGAGCAGTACTTC,CASSTALGNYEQYF
TRBJ2-1,TRBV7-2,NA,TRBD2,TGTGCCAGCAGCTTACCGGGGGCGGGAGGCTACAATGAGCAGTTCTTC,CASSLPGAGGYNEQFF
TRBJ1-3,TRBV4-1,once,NA,TGCGCCAGCAGCTCACCAGGCTCGAGGAGAGGAAACACCATATATTTT,CASSSPGSRRGNTIYF
TRBJ2-5,TRBV6-5,NA,NA,TGTGCCAGCAGTACCACAGGGATTCAAGAGACCCAGTACTTC,CASSTTGIQETQYF
TRBJ2-7,TRBV19,once,NA,TGTGCCAGTAGTATAGGGTCGTCTAGCAGTGCCCACGAGCAGTACTTC,CASSIGSSSSAHEQYF
TRBJ2-6,TRBV11-2,NA,TRBD1,TGTGCCAGCAGCCCATCCGGGACAGGGGCTGGGGCCAACGTCCTGACTTTC,CASSPSGTGAGANVLTF
TRBJ1-1,TRBV5-1,NA,NA,TGCGCCAGCAGCTTGGGAGGGATAGACACTGAAGCTTTCTTT,CASSLGGIDTEAFF
TRBJ2-7,TRBV5-1,NA,NA,TGCGCCAGCAGCTTGGTCCAGGGCTACGAGCAGTACTTC,CASSLVQGYEQYF
TRBJ1-2,TRBV28,NA,NA,TGTGCCAGCAGTCCTTCTTGGGCAGGAGCTTTGGGCTACACCTTC,CASSPSWAGALGYTF
TRBJ2-5,TRBV5-1,NA,TRBD1,TGCGCCAGCAGCTTCCCCTCCGGGACAGACCAAGAGACCCAGTACTTC,CASSFPSGTDQETQYF
TRBJ1-5,TRBV19,NA,TRBD1,TGTGCCAGTAGTATAGGGGACAGGTATAGCAATCAGCCCCAGCATTTT,CASSIGDRYSNQPQHF
TRBJ2-5,TRBV5-1,NA,NA,TGCGCCAGCAGCTTGTTCGTCAGCCAAGAGACCCAGTACTTC,CASSLFVSQETQYF
TRBJ2-7,TRBV28,NA,NA,TGTGCCAGCAGCCCGGGCTCCAACTCCTACGAGCAGTACTTC,CASSPGSNSYEQYF
TRBJ2-1,TRBV7-8,once,NA,TGTGCCAGCAGCCTGTCTTTCCACAATGAGCAGTTCTTC,CASSLSFHNEQFF
TRBJ2-7,TRBV10-1,NA,NA,TGCGCCAGCGCCCCTACTAGAGGGGAGCAGTACTTC,CASAPTRGEQYF
TRBJ2-1,TRBV10-2,NA,TRBD2,TGCGCCAGCAGTGAGTCCCCTAGCGGGAGAAGTAATGAGCAGTTCTTC,CASSESPSGRSNEQFF